This T cell receptor beta chain was profiled in a study of T cells in Graves' hyperthyroidism and ophthalmopathy. Study results and caveats: Ophthalmopathy was separated from stable hyperthyroidism by a 13 V-J model.

RNA transcripts gave rise to amplified TCR beta CDR3 regions. HTBI primers were used for first-round RT-PCR of the TCR CDR3. MiXCR was run by TCRdb on the multiplex PCR reads, yielding one entry per CDR3 protein. The repertoire holds under 450,000 distinct CDR3 sequences, with about 15% as singletons. Notes on this clonotype: The antigen is not known.

V shed 6 bases and J 7 bases; nucleotides not matched to a gene: 5. Germline CDR1 is ENHRY and CDR2 is SYGVKD. The CDR3 spans 13 residues. Any patient presenting with uncontrolled infection, other autoimmune disease, pregnancy or lactation was left out. PBMCs were sourced from roughly 9.3 ml fresh peripheral blood. The clonotype originates from a woman under 30 with Graves' hyperthyroidism. The source material was blood. The V and J genes are TRBV10-3 and TRBJ2-1; 8 bases map to TRBD1. The CDR3 is CAIRLTGVNEQFF. The CDR3 bases are TGTGCCATCAGGCTGACAGGGGTGAATGAGCAGTTCTTC.